A single sample gave rise to the 5 T cell receptor beta chains below, sequenced in a study of T cell responses to AZD1222 COVID-19 vaccine. Assay: immunoSEQ multiplex PCR; the TCRdb copy retains only in-frame clones and omits some. Counted here are about 160,000 clones, 94% occurring once; the ten biggest clones make up 1.3%. Material: peripheral blood, obtained on day 0 of AZD1222 vaccination. These receptors were obtained from an adult in good health.

The rearrangement joins TRBV6-5 to TRBJ2-1, with D unclear. The germline V gene encodes CDR1 MNHEY and CDR2 SVGAGI. The CDR3 is 10 residues long. With 7 bases removed from V and 7 bases from J, the gap between germline ends came to 5 bases. The CDR3 sequence: CASNMNEQFF. CDR3 nucleotide sequence: TGTGCCAGCAACATGAATGAGCAGTTCTTC.

The rearrangement joins TRBV15 to TRBJ2-5; 9 bases align to TRBD2. In germline, CDR1 is LNHNV, CDR2 YYDKDF (reference sequence). V was clipped by 8 bases and J by 1 base; unmatched bases: 8. This CDR3 comprises 15 residues. In nucleotides, the CDR3 is TGTGCCACCGCACCTCTAGCGGGGATCCAAGAGACCCAGTACTTC. Residues: CATAPLAGIQETQYF.

The chain has TRBV6-6 and TRBJ2-7; no firm D call. V lost 0 bases and J lost 6, with 9 bases in between. The CDR3 loop spans 13 amino acids. Per germline, CDR1 MNHNY and CDR2 SVGAGI (reference sequence). CDR3 DNA: TGTGCCAGCAGTTACTCGACCTCTGGCGAGCAGTACGTC. This codes for CASSYSTSGEQYV.

Notes on this clone: The sample has other DNA sequences that encode this CDR3 too. The CDR3 sequence is CSASTDTQYF. The CDR3, as DNA: TGCAGTGCTAGCACAGATACGCAGTATTTT. V and J are TRBV20-1 and TRBJ2-3; the D is unclear. The CDR3 is made up of 10 amino acids. Germline V gene sequence: CDR1 DFQATT, CDR2 SNEGSKA (reference sequence). V was clipped by 3 bases and J by 2 bases, with 0 bases between them.

This CDR3 is CASSFGVDYGYTF. The DNA of the CDR3 is TGTGCCAGCAGCTTCGGGGTCGACTATGGCTACACCTTC. This rearrangement joins TRBV7-3 to TRBJ1-2; no clear D gene. This CDR3 has 13 residues. CDR1 and CDR2 from the germline V gene are SGHTA and FQGTGA. The V end lost 3 bases, the J end lost 3 bases, and 8 bases lay between the germline ends. Filled out from reference TRBV7-3 and TRBJ1-2, the complete variable domain reads GAGVSQTPSNKVTEKGKYVELRCDPISGHTALYWYRQSLGQGPEFLIYFQGTGAADDSGLPNDRFFAVRPEGSVSTLKIQRTERGDSAVYLCASSFGVDYGYTFGSGTRLTVV.